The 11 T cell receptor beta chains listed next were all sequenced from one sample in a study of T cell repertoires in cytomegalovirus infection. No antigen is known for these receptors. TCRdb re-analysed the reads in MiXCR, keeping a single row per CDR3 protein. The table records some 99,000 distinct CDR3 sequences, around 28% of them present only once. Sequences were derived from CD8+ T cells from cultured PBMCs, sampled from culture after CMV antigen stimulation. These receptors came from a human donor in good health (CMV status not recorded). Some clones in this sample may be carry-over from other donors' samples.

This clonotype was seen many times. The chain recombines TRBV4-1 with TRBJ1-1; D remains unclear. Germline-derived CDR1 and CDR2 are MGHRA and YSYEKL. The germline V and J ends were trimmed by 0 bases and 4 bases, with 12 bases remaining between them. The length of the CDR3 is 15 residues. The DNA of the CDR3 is TGCGCCAGCAGCCAAGACGGCGGTTTCGGCACTGAAGCTTTCTTT. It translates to CASSQDGGFGTEAFF.

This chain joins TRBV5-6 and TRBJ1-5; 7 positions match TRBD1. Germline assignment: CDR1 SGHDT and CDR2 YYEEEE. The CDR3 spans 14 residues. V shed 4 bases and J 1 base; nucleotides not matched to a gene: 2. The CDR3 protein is CASSTRGSNQPQHF. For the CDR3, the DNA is TGTGCCAGCAGCACCAGGGGGAGCAATCAGCCCCAGCATTTT.

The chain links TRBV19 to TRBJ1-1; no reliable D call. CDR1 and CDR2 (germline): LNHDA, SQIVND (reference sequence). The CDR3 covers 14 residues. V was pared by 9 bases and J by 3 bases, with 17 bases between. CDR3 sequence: CASDYGSWDTEAFF. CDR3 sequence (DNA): TGTGCCAGCGACTACGGCTCGTGGGACACTGAAGCTTTCTTT.

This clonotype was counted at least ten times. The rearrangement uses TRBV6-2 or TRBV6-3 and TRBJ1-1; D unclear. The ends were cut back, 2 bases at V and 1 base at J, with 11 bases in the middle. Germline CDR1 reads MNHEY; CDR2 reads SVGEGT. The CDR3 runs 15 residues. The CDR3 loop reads CASSYVGLSNTEAFF. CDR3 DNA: TGTGCCAGCAGTTACGTTGGGCTTTCGAACACTGAAGCTTTCTTT.

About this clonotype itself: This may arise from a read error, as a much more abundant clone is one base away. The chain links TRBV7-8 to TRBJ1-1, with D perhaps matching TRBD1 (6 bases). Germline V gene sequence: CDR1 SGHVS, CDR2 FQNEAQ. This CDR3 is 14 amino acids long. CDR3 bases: TGTGCCAGCGGCTTTACGGGGGCTGAGGGGGAAGCTTTCTTT. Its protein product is CASGFTGAEGEAFF.

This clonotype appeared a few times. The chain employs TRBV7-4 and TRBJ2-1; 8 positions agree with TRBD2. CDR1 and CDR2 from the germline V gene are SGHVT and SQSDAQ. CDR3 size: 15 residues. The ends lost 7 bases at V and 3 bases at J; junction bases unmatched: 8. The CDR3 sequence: CASTPRTSGYNEQFF. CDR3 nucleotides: TGTGCCAGCACCCCCCGTACTAGCGGCTACAATGAGCAGTTCTTC.

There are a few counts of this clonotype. The CDR3 DNA reads as TGTGCCAGCAGCCCGGGGGGGGGCTACAATGAGCAGTTCTTC. Translated, it gives CASSPGGGYNEQFF. The chain recombines TRBV11-2 with TRBJ2-1; the match to TRBD2 covers 8 bases. This CDR3 has 14 residues. J lost 3 bases, V lost 5 bases, and 3 bases had no gene match. The germline V gene has CDR1 SGHAT and CDR2 FQNNGV.

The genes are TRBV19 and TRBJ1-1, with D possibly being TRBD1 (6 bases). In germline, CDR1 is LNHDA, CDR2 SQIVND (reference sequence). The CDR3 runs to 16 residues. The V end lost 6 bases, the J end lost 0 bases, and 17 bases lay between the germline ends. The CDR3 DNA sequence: TGTGCCAGTAGAACCTTCGAGGGGGTTGTGAACACTGAAGCTTTCTTT. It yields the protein CASRTFEGVVNTEAFF.

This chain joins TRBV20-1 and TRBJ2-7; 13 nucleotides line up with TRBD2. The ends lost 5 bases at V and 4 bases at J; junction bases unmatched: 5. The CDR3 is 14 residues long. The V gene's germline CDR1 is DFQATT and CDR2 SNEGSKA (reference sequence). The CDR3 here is CSARTSGGAYEQYF. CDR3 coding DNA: TGCAGTGCTCGAACTAGCGGGGGGGCGTACGAGCAGTACTTC.

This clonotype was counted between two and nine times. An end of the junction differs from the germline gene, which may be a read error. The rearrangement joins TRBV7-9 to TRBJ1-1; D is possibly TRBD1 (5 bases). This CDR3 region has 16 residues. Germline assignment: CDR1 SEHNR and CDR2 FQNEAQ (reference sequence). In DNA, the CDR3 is TGTGCCAGCAGCCCCCCCCAAGCAGGGATGAACGCTGAAGCTTTCTTT. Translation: CASSPPQAGMNAEAFF.

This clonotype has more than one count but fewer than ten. The CDR3 DNA sequence: TGTGCCAGCAGCTTGGAGTTAGCCCGGGAGACCCAGTACTTC. This translates into CASSLELARETQYF. The V call is TRBV5-6, the J call TRBJ2-5; D unclear. Germline V gene lookup returns CDR1 SGHDT and CDR2 YYEEEE. Trimming removed 0 bases from V and 5 bases from J, with 11 bases in between. This CDR3 region has 14 residues.